Each of the 8 T cell receptor beta chains below was sequenced from the same sample in a study of cytomegalovirus exposure and HLA in healthy donors (dated by TCRdb to 2016 to 2017). Libraries were made using the immunoSEQ multiplex PCR assay. The multiplex PCR relied on a mix of 60 forward primers for TCR Vbeta segments and 13 reverse primers for TCR Jbeta segments. TCRdb re-hosts the immuneACCESS table, in-frame sequences only. Its copies lack some clones; in the studies checked, an unresolved V gene accounts for under half of them, and the cause for the rest is not known. This sample is represented by tens of thousands of clones; just over 75% of them were singletons. Together, the top ten hold around 3.2% of the sample. Sequences were obtained from PBMCs. Every receptor here comes from a middle-aged man in good health and CMV-seropositive.

The rearrangement uses TRBV11-2 and TRBJ1-3, with 7 positions matching TRBD1. Germline trimming cut 5 bases from V and 3 bases from J; bases unmatched to any gene: 10. There are 16 residues in the CDR3. Germline CDR1 is SGHAT and CDR2 is FQNNGV. CDR3 sequence (DNA): TGTGCCAGCAGCCCAAGACCGGACAGGTTTGGAAACACCATATATTTT. It codes for CASSPRPDRFGNTIYF.

The CDR3 loop is CASSPRGGDSSYNEQFF. CDR3 sequence (DNA): TGTGCCAGCAGCCCAAGGGGCGGGGACAGCTCCTACAATGAGCAGTTCTTC. The chain carries TRBV11-2 and TRBJ2-1; tentative D call: TRBD1 (7 bases). V was clipped by 5 bases and J by 0 bases, with 17 bases between them. This CDR3 spans 17 amino acids. CDR1 is SGHAT, CDR2 FQNNGV, per germline. Looking up the rest from reference TRBV11-2 and TRBJ2-1 gives the full variable domain: EAGVAQSPRYKIIEKRQSVAFWCNPISGHATLYWYQQILGQGPKLLIQFQNNGVVDDSQLPKDRFSAERLKGVDSTLKIQPAKLEDSAVYLCASSPRGGDSSYNEQFFGPGTRLTVL.

As regards this clone: The same CDR3 can be traced to other DNA sequences in this sample. This rearrangement joins TRBV18 to TRBJ1-1, with D tentatively TRBD1 (5 bases). The CDR3 is made up of 13 amino acids. Germline CDR1 and CDR2: KGHSH and LQKENI. Trimming shortened V by 4 bases and J by 1 base, and 7 bases separated the two germline ends. In DNA, the CDR3 is TGTGCCAGCTCACTTGACAGGAACACTGAAGCTTTCTTT. Amino acids: CASSLDRNTEAFF.

This clone was recorded only once. The rearrangement joins TRBV9 to TRBJ2-3, with 7 bases lining up with TRBD2. Per the germline V gene, CDR1 is SGDLS and CDR2 is YYNGEE. The CDR3 runs to 18 residues. Trimming removed 4 bases from V and 1 base from J; junction bases left unmatched: 15. CDR3 DNA: TGTGCCAGCAGCATTCGGGGCGGGCGGGAGATAGGCACAGATACGCAGTATTTT. Its protein is CASSIRGGREIGTDTQYF.

The rearrangement links TRBV6-5 to TRBJ1-2; TRBD1 agrees at 9 bases. V lost 10 bases and J lost 4; bases outside the gene matches: 13. The CDR3 is made up of 15 amino acids. Germline loops: CDR1 MNHEY, CDR2 SVGAGI. CDR3 nucleotides: TGTGCCACCAGGGAATGGGACAGGGTGGTCTATGGCTACACCTTC. Translation gives CATREWDRVVYGYTF.

This clone was counted only a few times. This chain links TRBV6-6 with TRBJ1-1; D is undetermined. The CDR3 is 14 amino acids. Per germline, CDR1 MNHNY and CDR2 SVGAGI (reference sequence). V was shortened by 0 bases and J by 6 bases, with 11 bases between the two germline ends. This CDR3 is CASSYSLTRPEAFF. The CDR3 nucleotides are TGTGCCAGCAGTTACTCCCTGACACGCCCTGAAGCTTTCTTT.

This chain uses TRBV6-6 with TRBJ2-5; the D gene is possibly TRBD1 (6 bases). This CDR3 has 15 amino acids. The V and J ends lost 0 bases and 5 bases respectively, with 13 bases between them. The germline CDR1 and CDR2 sequences are MNHNY and SVGAGI (reference sequence). As DNA, the CDR3 is TGTGCCAGCAGTTACTCTGGACAGACGGGGGAGACCCAGTACTTC. This encodes CASSYSGQTGETQYF.

The chain uses TRBV7-8 and TRBJ1-6; D might be TRBD1 (5 bases). Looked up from germline, CDR1 is SGHVS and CDR2 is FQNEAQ. The CDR3 is 16 residues long. V lost 1 base and J lost 8, with 15 bases in between. CDR3 amino acids: CASSLGAGLSYSPLHF. DNA for the CDR3: TGTGCCAGCAGCTTAGGGGCAGGGCTAAGTTATTCACCCCTCCACTTT.